Following are 17 T cell receptor beta chains from one sample sequenced in a study of cytomegalovirus exposure and HLA in healthy donors. Profiled with immunoSEQ multiplex PCR; TCRdb holds only in-frame clones, not every one. The sample yields 150,000 or so clones, around four fifths seen once. Sequenced: PBMCs. The receptors originated from a young man in good health and CMV-seropositive.

V gene TRBV7-9 combines with J gene TRBJ2-1, with no clear D. The CDR3 length is 11 residues. Per the germline V gene, CDR1 is SEHNR and CDR2 is FQNEAQ (reference sequence). V dropped 3 bases and J dropped 7 bases, with 4 bases sitting between them. The DNA for the CDR3 is TGTGCCAGCAGCTTTCTGAATGAGCAGTTCTTC. Its protein product is CASSFLNEQFF.

The gene calls are TRBV10-3 and TRBJ2-2; D is perhaps TRBD1 (5 bases). The CDR3 spans 15 residues. Germline CDR1 ENHRY, CDR2 SYGVKD. V was pared by 2 bases and J by 8 bases, with 15 bases between. This CDR3 reads CAISEPPGLRGELFF. The CDR3 nucleotides are TGTGCCATCAGTGAGCCCCCAGGGCTCAGGGGGGAGCTGTTTTTT.

J is TRBJ2-1 and V is TRBV6-6; no firm D call. The V gene lost 2 bases and the J gene lost 4 bases, with 12 bases spanning the gap. The CDR3 runs 15 residues. Germline V gene sequence: CDR1 MNHNY, CDR2 SVGAGI (reference sequence). This CDR3 is CASSYRQVGYNEQFF. DNA for the CDR3: TGTGCCAGCAGTTACAGGCAGGTAGGATACAATGAGCAGTTCTTC.

The genes are TRBV7-8 and TRBJ1-5; D call uncertain. This CDR3 has 16 amino acids. The V gene's germline CDR1 is SGHVS and CDR2 FQNEAQ. Trimming stripped 1 base from V and 2 bases from J, with 12 bases between. The CDR3 here is CASSLGYEVGNQPQHF. The CDR3 DNA reads as TGTGCCAGCAGCTTAGGGTATGAGGTCGGCAATCAGCCCCAGCATTTT.

The chain carries TRBV7-2 and TRBJ1-2; D possibly corresponds to TRBD1 (5 bases). V dropped 8 bases and J dropped 5 bases, with 30 bases sitting between them. Germline V gives CDR1 SGHTA, CDR2 FQGNSA. The length of the CDR3 is 18 residues. CDR3 nucleotide sequence: TGTGCCAGCTCCACAACCCTCGGGGCCGCGGGGGGAAGATATGGCTACACCTTC. The encoded protein is CASSTTLGAAGGRYGYTF.

The genes are TRBV13 and TRBJ1-2; D is ambiguous. CDR1 is PRHDT and CDR2 is FYEKMQ in the germline V gene (reference sequence). V was pared by 5 bases and J by 0 bases, with 7 bases between. The CDR3 is 13 residues long. The CDR3 DNA reads TGTGCCAGCAGCAACAGAGCTAACTATGGCTACACCTTC. Translation gives CASSNRANYGYTF.

The chain uses TRBV28 and TRBJ2-2, with a tentative D call TRBD1 (6 bases). Between the trimmed V and J ends, which lost 1 base and 2 bases, there was a span of 11 bases. CDR1 MDHEN and CDR2 SYDVKM come from the germline V gene. CDR3 length: 16 residues. This CDR3 is CASSLSPGDNTGELFF. Written as DNA, the CDR3 is TGTGCCAGCAGTTTATCCCCAGGGGACAACACCGGGGAGCTGTTTTTT.

This chain joins TRBV5-1 and TRBJ2-3, with D perhaps TRBD2 (5 bases). V was cut by 4 bases and J by 2 bases, with 14 bases left in between. Germline lookup yields CDR1 SGHRS and CDR2 YFSETQ. The CDR3 contains 15 residues. CDR3 in amino acids: CASSASLVPTDTQYF. The CDR3 DNA is TGCGCCAGCAGCGCCTCACTAGTCCCCACAGATACGCAGTATTTT. Complete variable domain (other parts from reference TRBV5-1 and TRBJ2-3): KAGVTQTPRYLIKTRGQQVTLSCSPISGHRSVSWYQQTPGQGLQFLFEYFSETQRNKGNFPGRFSGRQFSNSRSEMNVSTLELGDSALYLCASSASLVPTDTQYFGPGTRLTVL.

The chain carries TRBV19 and TRBJ1-5, with D possibly matching TRBD1 (5 bases). The CDR3 spans 14 residues. V was shortened by 7 bases and J by 1 base, with 11 bases between the two germline ends. Germline CDR1 is LNHDA and CDR2 is SQIVND (reference sequence). The CDR3 sequence is CASMVGQSNQPQHF. The CDR3 region has the DNA TGTGCCAGTATGGTGGGGCAGAGCAATCAGCCCCAGCATTTT.

The V call is TRBV2, the J call TRBJ1-6; 7 nucleotides line up with TRBD1. CDR1 and CDR2 from the germline V gene are SNHLY and FYNNEI. Trimming cost V 4 bases and J 6 bases; bases outside gene matches: 6. This CDR3 is 15 amino acids long. In nucleotides, the CDR3 is TGTGCCAGCAGTGGCCGGACAGGCGCTAATTCACCCCTCCACTTT. As protein: CASSGRTGANSPLHF.

This chain joins TRBV7-2 and TRBJ2-5; 10 positions agree with TRBD2. Germline V gene lookup returns CDR1 SGHTA and CDR2 FQGNSA. The CDR3 extends over 16 amino acids. V shed 1 base, J shed 1 base, and the junction held 3 bases outside the gene matches. The CDR3 DNA reads as TGTGCCAGCAGCTTAGTAACTAGCGGGGTCCAAGAGACCCAGTACTTC. Protein: CASSLVTSGVQETQYF.

This rearrangement joins TRBV7-2 to TRBJ2-5; D perhaps matches TRBD2 (5 bases). This CDR3 comprises 16 residues. Germline CDR1 and CDR2: SGHTA and FQGNSA. Trimming removed 1 base at V and 2 bases at J, with 14 bases between. CDR3 amino acids: CASSLDLYSAQETQYF. In nucleotides, the CDR3 is TGTGCCAGCAGCTTAGACCTTTATAGCGCGCAAGAGACCCAGTACTTC.

The chain couples TRBV11-2 to TRBJ2-1; D possibly corresponds to TRBD1 (5 bases). Germline V gene data show CDR1 as SGHAT and CDR2 as FQNNGV. CDR3 size: 16 residues. V lost 3 bases and J 6 bases, leaving 18 bases between the germline ends. CDR3 sequence: CASSLRSQGWVNEQFF. For the CDR3, the DNA is TGTGCCAGCAGCTTGCGTTCCCAGGGATGGGTCAATGAGCAGTTCTTC.

This clone showed up just a few times. The V call is TRBV7-2, the J call TRBJ2-7; 7 positions agree with TRBD1. Germline CDR1 SGHTA, CDR2 FQGNSA. The CDR3 runs 14 residues. Losses at the gene ends were 3 bases for V and 3 bases for J; bases not matched to a gene: 5. The CDR3 sequence is CASSFMTGNYEQYF. The CDR3 nucleotides are TGTGCCAGCAGCTTTATGACAGGGAACTACGAGCAGTACTTC.

In nucleotides, the CDR3 is TGTGCCTGGAGTGTATTGGACAGGGGCAATGGCTACACCTTC. This sequence encodes CAWSVLDRGNGYTF. The chain is built from TRBV30 and TRBJ1-2; 9 bases align to TRBD1. Germline CDR1 is GTSNPN and CDR2 is SVGIG (reference sequence). The CDR3 runs to 14 residues. The J segment lost 6 bases and the V segment lost 0 bases, leaving 5 bases of the junction unmatched.

The chain joins TRBV7-9 to TRBJ2-1; 9 positions match TRBD1. CDR3 size: 16 residues. The germline V gene encodes CDR1 SEHNR and CDR2 FQNEAQ (reference sequence). Trimming cost V 4 bases and J 7 bases; bases outside gene matches: 11. The CDR3 loop is CASSSTDRGGLNEQFF. The CDR3 DNA follows: TGTGCCAGCAGCTCTACGGACAGGGGTGGCTTGAATGAGCAGTTCTTC.

This clone has a handful of counts. The rearrangement links TRBV4-1 to TRBJ2-7, with D perhaps TRBD1 (5 bases). CDR3 length: 14 residues. CDR1 and CDR2 (germline): MGHRA, YSYEKL. The V gene lost 4 bases and the J gene lost 1 base, with 11 bases spanning the gap. The CDR3 region has the DNA TGCGCCAGCAGCCCCCAGACAGATTCCTACGAGCAGTACTTC. Translation: CASSPQTDSYEQYF.